This TCR beta chain derives from a study of T cells in Graves' hyperthyroidism and ophthalmopathy. Study-level findings and limits: Most expanded thyroid clonotypes above 0.001 also appeared in blood.

CDR1 MNHEY and CDR2 SVGEGT come from the germline V gene. The CDR3 loop spans 14 amino acids. Trimming pared 0 bases from V and 1 base from J, leaving 6 bases between. Regions amplified from RNA transcripts were the TCR beta CDR3 regions. TCR CDR3 regions were first amplified by RT-PCR with HTBI primers. TCRdb reanalysed the multiplex PCR reads using MiXCR and keeps one entry per CDR3 protein. Of 600,000 to 750,000 distinct CDR3 sequences listed, 17% are singletons. This clonotype was detected many times. What it binds is not known. The chain carries TRBV6-2 or TRBV6-3 and TRBJ1-1; D unresolved. This sequence was found in a man over 45 with Graves' hyperthyroidism. Material for sequencing was blood. As DNA, the CDR3 is TGTGCCAGCAGTTACTCGGCGGGGAACACTGAAGCTTTCTTT. This sequence encodes CASSYSAGNTEAFF.